These 29 T cell receptor beta chains were all obtained from the same sample, sequenced in a study of shared clonotypes between healthy human individuals. Sequenced by immunoSEQ multiplex PCR; TCRdb stores in-frame clones only, minus some. The sample shows some 1 million clones, more than 65% of them seen only once. The sequenced sample was memory CD4+ T cells sorted from blood. Subset indicated: CD45RA-negative fraction. The receptor source for this set is a man younger than 35 in good health.

The genes are TRBV28 and TRBJ1-6; D gene unclear. The V gene's germline CDR1 is MDHEN and CDR2 SYDVKM. The CDR3 extends over 14 amino acids. Trimming took off 6 bases at V and 11 bases at J, with 17 bases between the two ends. The CDR3 DNA reads as TGTGCCAGCAGATTCCTAAGGGAACGAGCACCCCTCCACTTT. The encoded protein is CASRFLRERAPLHF.

The chain uses TRBV7-9 and TRBJ1-2, with 8 bases aligning to TRBD1. Trimming cost V 3 bases and J 3 bases; bases outside gene matches: 3. Germline CDR1 is SEHNR and CDR2 is FQNEAQ (reference sequence). The CDR3 totals 14 residues. CDR3 DNA sequence: TGTGCCAGCAGCTTCCAGGGGGCGGACTATGGCTACACCTTC. Its protein is CASSFQGADYGYTF.

Details on this clone: In the same sample, other DNA sequences code for this CDR3. This chain joins TRBV7-3 and TRBJ2-2; possibly TRBD2 for D (5 bases). Germline loops: CDR1 SGHTA, CDR2 FQGTGA. Trimming removed 0 bases from V and 0 bases from J, with 8 bases in between. This CDR3 has 16 amino acids. CDR3 nucleotides: TGTGCCAGCAGCTTAACGGGCGGGCCGAACACCGGGGAGCTGTTTTTT. Translated: CASSLTGGPNTGELFF.

V usage is TRBV6-6 and J usage is TRBJ2-3; 7 positions agree with TRBD1. The V gene end was trimmed by 2 bases and the J gene end by 0 bases; junction bases not matched to a gene: 2. The germline V gene has CDR1 MNHNY and CDR2 SVGAGI (reference sequence). The CDR3 runs 15 residues. The CDR3 here is CASSYRTGSTDTQYF. Here the CDR3 DNA reads TGTGCCAGCAGTTACAGGACAGGCAGCACAGATACGCAGTATTTT.

The chain combines TRBV19 with TRBJ1-5; D not certain. V lost 3 bases and J lost 2, with 8 bases in between. CDR1 LNHDA and CDR2 SQIVND come from the germline V gene (reference sequence). The CDR3 length is 14 residues. In DNA, the CDR3 is TGTGCCAGTAGTATCCCTCAGGGCAATCAGCCCCAGCATTTT. This sequence encodes CASSIPQGNQPQHF.

The chain is built from TRBV27 and TRBJ2-1; D is possibly TRBD2 (5 bases). Per the germline V gene, CDR1 is MNHEY and CDR2 is SMNVEV (reference sequence). The length of the CDR3 is 13 residues. V shed 3 bases and J shed 9 bases, with 12 bases lying between them. The CDR3 DNA is TGTGCCAGCAGTTTGAGGGATGTCGGTGAGCAGTTCTTC. Residues: CASSLRDVGEQFF.

J is TRBJ2-1 and V is TRBV9; TRBD2 matches 9 bases. V was pared by 0 bases and J by 0 bases, with 16 bases of the junction left unmatched. This CDR3 comprises 21 residues. CDR1 is SGDLS, CDR2 YYNGEE, per germline. CDR3: CASSVGGYVKRGASSYNEQFF. The DNA for the CDR3 is TGTGCCAGCAGCGTAGGAGGTTATGTGAAGCGGGGGGCCAGCTCCTACAATGAGCAGTTCTTC. Full variable domain (rest looked up from reference TRBV9 and TRBJ2-1): DSGVTQTPKHLITATGQRVTLRCSPRSGDLSVYWYQQSLDQGLQFLIQYYNGEERAKGNILERFSAQQFPDLHSELNLSSLELGDSALYFCASSVGGYVKRGASSYNEQFFGPGTRLTVL.

The chain uses TRBV25-1 and TRBJ2-1, with 9 bases identical to TRBD2. The CDR3 length is 17 residues. Per the germline V gene, CDR1 is MGHDK and CDR2 is SYGVNS. V gave up 3 bases and J gave up 0 bases; unmatched junction bases: 6. The CDR3 spells CASSDSSGVSSYNEQFF. The CDR3 DNA follows: TGTGCCAGCAGTGATTCTAGCGGGGTAAGCTCCTACAATGAGCAGTTCTTC.

The rearrangement links TRBV14 to TRBJ1-2; 8 bases line up with TRBD1. The CDR3 totals 13 residues. The germline V gene has CDR1 SGHDN and CDR2 FVKESK. The V and J ends lost 2 bases and 5 bases, in that order; junction bases with no gene match: 1. The CDR3 loop reads CASSQYRGYGYTF. The CDR3 coding sequence is TGTGCCAGCAGCCAATACAGGGGGTATGGCTACACCTTC.

The sample holds a few counts of this clone. V usage is TRBV20-1 and J usage is TRBJ2-1, with a weak D call TRBD1 (5 bases). Germline lookup yields CDR1 DFQATT and CDR2 SNEGSKA (reference sequence). Trimming left V 7 bases short and J 6 bases short, with 10 bases between. This CDR3 comprises 11 residues. CDR3 coding DNA: TGCAGTGTGCAGGGTGGCAATGAGCAGTTCTTC. It specifies CSVQGGNEQFF.

This clone was counted only a few times. J is TRBJ1-4 and V is TRBV10-3; unclear D gene. CDR1 and CDR2 from the germline V gene are ENHRY and SYGVKD. The germline V and J ends were trimmed by 3 bases and 3 bases, with 5 bases remaining between them. The CDR3 is made up of 13 amino acids. CDR3 DNA sequence: TGTGCCATCAGTGAAAGACCTAATGAAAAACTGTTTTTT. Amino acids: CAISERPNEKLFF.

This rearrangement joins TRBV19 to TRBJ1-6; 10 nucleotides match TRBD1. CDR3 length: 16 amino acids. The germline gives CDR1 LNHDA, CDR2 SQIVND (reference sequence). V trimming: 9 bases; J trimming: 4 bases; junction bases outside the gene matches: 9. Written as DNA, the CDR3 is TGTGCCAGCGCCGGGACAGGGGCCCTATATAATTCACCCCTCCACTTT. Residues: CASAGTGALYNSPLHF. The full variable domain, rest sourced from reference TRBV19 and TRBJ1-6, is DGGITQSPKYLFRKEGQNVTLSCEQNLNHDAMYWYRQDPGQGLRLIYYSQIVNDFQKGDIAEGYSVSREKKESFPLTVTSAQKNPTAFYLCASAGTGALYNSPLHFGNGTRLTVT.

J is TRBJ2-5 and V is TRBV30; unclear D gene. Trimming cost V 2 bases and J 7 bases, with 11 bases left between them. Germline-derived CDR1 and CDR2 are GTSNPN and SVGIG (reference sequence). This CDR3 is 12 amino acids long. Here the CDR3 reads CAWSLSSGTQYF. CDR3 nucleotide sequence: TGTGCCTGGAGTCTATCGAGTGGGACCCAGTACTTC. Full variable domain (remainder filled in from reference TRBV30 and TRBJ2-5): SQTIHQWPATLVQPVGSPLSLECTVEGTSNPNLYWYRQAAGRGLQLLFYSVGIGQISSEVPQNLSASRPQDRQFILSSKKLLLSDSGFYLCAWSLSSGTQYFGPGTRLLVL.

The table lists this clone with a few counts. This sequence joins TRBV25-1 and TRBJ2-2; TRBD1 aligns across 7 bases. CDR1 and CDR2 (germline): MGHDK, SYGVNS. This CDR3 is 16 amino acids long. V dropped 4 bases and J dropped 2; count of bases not matched to a gene: 7. CDR3 nucleotides: TGTGCCAGCAGTGGAGTAGGGACAGCCAACACCGGGGAGCTGTTTTTT. Amino acid sequence: CASSGVGTANTGELFF.

V gene TRBV25-1 combines with J gene TRBJ2-7, with D hard to call. CDR3 length equals 14 residues. The germline V gene has CDR1 MGHDK and CDR2 SYGVNS. Trimming took off 1 base at V and 0 bases at J, with 7 bases between the two ends. The DNA of the CDR3 is TGTGCCAGCAGTGAATTTGAAAGCTCCTACGAGCAGTACTTC. Its protein is CASSEFESSYEQYF.

The V call is TRBV5-1, the J call TRBJ2-3; D is unresolved. Germline-derived CDR1 and CDR2 are SGHRS and YFSETQ. The CDR3 extends over 15 amino acids. V was trimmed by 6 bases and J by 0 bases, leaving 14 bases between them. As DNA, the CDR3 is TGCGCCAGCACCTCCCAGGTAGGGAGCACAGATACGCAGTATTTT. It codes for CASTSQVGSTDTQYF.

The rearrangement links TRBV7-2 to TRBJ1-6, with 7 bases matching TRBD1. After removal of 5 bases from V and 10 bases from J, the junction contained 11 bases not matched to a gene. The CDR3 spans 15 residues. The germline gives CDR1 SGHTA, CDR2 FQGNSA. CDR3 sequence (DNA): TGTGCCAGCAGCCTAACCCAAGACAGGGCCTCACCCCTCCACTTT. This codes for CASSLTQDRASPLHF.

The chain has TRBV7-2 and TRBJ2-6; D is unclear. The CDR3 extends over 16 amino acids. Per germline, CDR1 SGHTA and CDR2 FQGNSA. The V end was cut by 4 bases, the J end by 0 bases, with 10 bases between. CDR3 region: CASSSQLSSGANVLTF. CDR3 sequence (DNA): TGTGCCAGCAGCTCGCAGCTTTCCTCTGGGGCCAACGTCCTGACTTTC. The full variable domain, its missing parts supplied by reference TRBV7-2 and TRBJ2-6, is GAGVSQSPSNKVTEKGKDVELRCDPISGHTALYWYRQSLGQGLEFLIYFQGNSAPDKSGLPSDRFSAERTGGSVSTLTIQRTQQEDSAVYLCASSSQLSSGANVLTFGAGSRLTVL.

V and J are TRBV5-1 and TRBJ2-7; D gene unclear. Germline V CDR1 and CDR2: SGHRS, YFSETQ. V was pared by 3 bases and J by 3 bases, with 16 bases between. This CDR3 region has 15 residues. CDR3 in amino acids: CASSSTYSRIYEQYF. The CDR3 coding sequence is TGCGCCAGCAGCTCGACTTATAGCAGAATCTACGAGCAGTACTTC. Variable domain in full (rest from reference TRBV5-1 and TRBJ2-7): KAGVTQTPRYLIKTRGQQVTLSCSPISGHRSVSWYQQTPGQGLQFLFEYFSETQRNKGNFPGRFSGRQFSNSRSEMNVSTLELGDSALYLCASSSTYSRIYEQYFGPGTRLTVT.

In this sample, this clone turned up a few times. The chain uses TRBV4-3 and TRBJ1-6; maybe TRBD1 (5 bases). Germline values: CDR1 LGHNA, CDR2 YSLEER. Trimming left V 0 bases short and J 2 bases short, with 14 bases between. The CDR3 sequence is 18 residues long. In DNA, the CDR3 is TGCGCCAGCAGCCAAGATTATGGGACCCCGGCCTATAATTCACCCCTCCACTTT. Its protein is CASSQDYGTPAYNSPLHF.

This clone was seen only once. The chain is built from TRBV5-1 and TRBJ1-4; unclear D gene. The CDR3 contains 14 residues. V lost 4 bases to trimming and J lost 4 bases, with 11 bases between them. Germline CDR1 is SGHRS and CDR2 is YFSETQ. CDR3 in amino acids: CASSRPGVNEKLFF. In DNA, the CDR3 is TGCGCCAGCAGCCGCCCCGGGGTTAATGAAAAACTGTTTTTT.

V usage is TRBV11-2 and J usage is TRBJ2-1; 10 bases align to TRBD2. V dropped 4 bases and J dropped 15; count of bases not matched to a gene: 12. The CDR3 totals 14 residues. Germline CDR1 is SGHAT and CDR2 is FQNNGV. This CDR3 is CASSSPRSGRAVFF. In nucleotides, the CDR3 is TGTGCCAGCAGCTCCCCGCGCAGCGGGAGGGCCGTGTTCTTC.

J is TRBJ1-5 and V is TRBV29-1; tentative D call: TRBD1 (5 bases). There are 14 residues in the CDR3. Germline V gene data show CDR1 as SQVTM and CDR2 as ANQGSEA. Trimming shortened V by 7 bases and J by 5 bases, and 18 bases separated the two germline ends. The CDR3 here is CSDGTSVVDQPQHF. The CDR3 nucleotides are TGCAGCGACGGGACGAGTGTGGTAGATCAGCCCCAGCATTTT. The whole variable domain, filled in from reference TRBV29-1 and TRBJ1-5, reads SAVISQKPSRDICQRGTSLTIQCQVDSQVTMMFWYRQQPGQSLTLIATANQGSEATYESGFVIDKFPISRPNLTFSTLTVSNMSPEDSSIYLCSDGTSVVDQPQHFGDGTRLSIL.

The rearrangement joins TRBV5-1 to TRBJ1-2; possible D gene TRBD1, 6 bases. V lost 2 bases and J 4 bases, leaving 18 bases between the germline ends. This CDR3 region has 16 residues. Looked up from germline, CDR1 is SGHRS and CDR2 is YFSETQ. DNA for the CDR3: TGCGCCAGCAGCTTAGGGTCCCAGGGGAGGAGCTATGGCTACACCTTC. Translation: CASSLGSQGRSYGYTF.

The chain recombines TRBV25-1 with TRBJ2-4; D gene uncertain. Per germline, CDR1 MGHDK and CDR2 SYGVNS. The CDR3 has 17 amino acids. V lost 5 bases and J 3 bases, leaving 20 bases between the germline ends. The CDR3 spells CASSHGRIPGGKNIQYF. The CDR3 DNA reads TGTGCCAGCAGTCATGGACGGATCCCCGGTGGCAAAAACATTCAGTACTTC.

The chain combines TRBV10-3 with TRBJ1-3; D unclear. CDR3 size: 12 residues. CDR1 and CDR2 (germline): ENHRY, SYGVKD. Deletions cut 8 bases from V and 1 base from J, with 6 bases between. The CDR3 reads CAIQGSGNTIYF. The DNA of the CDR3 is TGTGCCATCCAAGGGTCTGGAAACACCATATATTTT.

The J gene is TRBJ1-5, the V gene TRBV28, with TRBD1 as a possible D gene (5 bases). The V end lost 5 bases, the J end lost 6 bases, and 20 bases lay between the germline ends. CDR1 and CDR2 from the germline V gene are MDHEN and SYDVKM. The CDR3 is 16 amino acids. The CDR3 sequence: CASSPSSFRGLQPQHF. The CDR3 DNA reads TGTGCCAGCAGTCCGTCCTCTTTCCGGGGACTTCAGCCCCAGCATTTT.

This chain joins TRBV30 and TRBJ1-4, with 7 bases lining up with TRBD1. Unmatched junction bases numbered 6, after V lost 5 bases and J lost 3 bases. Germline CDR1 is GTSNPN and CDR2 is SVGIG (reference sequence). The CDR3 has 14 residues. The chain's CDR3 is CAWAPGQPNEKLFF. The CDR3 DNA reads as TGTGCCTGGGCCCCGGGACAGCCTAATGAAAAACTGTTTTTT. Full variable domain (remainder filled in from reference TRBV30 and TRBJ1-4): SQTIHQWPATLVQPVGSPLSLECTVEGTSNPNLYWYRQAAGRGLQLLFYSVGIGQISSEVPQNLSASRPQDRQFILSSKKLLLSDSGFYLCAWAPGQPNEKLFFGSGTQLSVL.

This chain joins TRBV2 and TRBJ2-7, with 8 bases matching TRBD1. The CDR3 is 15 residues long. Germline V lookup: CDR1 SNHLY, CDR2 FYNNEI. Trimming at V came to 6 bases and at J to 2 bases, leaving 9 bases not matched to a gene. The CDR3 bases are TGTGCCAGCAGCGCTGGACAGGGCGCTGCCTACGAGCAGTACTTC. Translation: CASSAGQGAAYEQYF.